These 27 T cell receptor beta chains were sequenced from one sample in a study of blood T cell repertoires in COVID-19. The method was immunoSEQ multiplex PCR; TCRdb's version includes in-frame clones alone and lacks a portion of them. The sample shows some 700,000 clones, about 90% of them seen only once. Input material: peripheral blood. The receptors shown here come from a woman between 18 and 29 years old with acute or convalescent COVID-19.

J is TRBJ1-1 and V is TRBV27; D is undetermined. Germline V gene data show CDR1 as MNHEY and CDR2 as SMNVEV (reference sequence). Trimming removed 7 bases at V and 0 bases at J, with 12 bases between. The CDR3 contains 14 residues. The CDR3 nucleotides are TGTGCCAGCAATTCCCTCGGGGTGAACACTGAAGCTTTCTTT. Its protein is CASNSLGVNTEAFF.

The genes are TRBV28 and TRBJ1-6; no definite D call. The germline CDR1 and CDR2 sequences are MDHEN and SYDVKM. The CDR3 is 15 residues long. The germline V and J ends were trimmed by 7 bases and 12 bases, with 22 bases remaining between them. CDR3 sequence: CASMRQYRRRLPLHF. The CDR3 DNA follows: TGTGCCAGCATGAGGCAGTACCGACGCCGATTACCCCTCCACTTT.

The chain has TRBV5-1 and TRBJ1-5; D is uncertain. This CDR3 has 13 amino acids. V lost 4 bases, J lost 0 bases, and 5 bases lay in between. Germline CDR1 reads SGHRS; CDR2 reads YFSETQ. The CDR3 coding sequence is TGCGCCAGCAGCCGGGATAGCAATCAGCCCCAGCATTTT. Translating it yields CASSRDSNQPQHF.

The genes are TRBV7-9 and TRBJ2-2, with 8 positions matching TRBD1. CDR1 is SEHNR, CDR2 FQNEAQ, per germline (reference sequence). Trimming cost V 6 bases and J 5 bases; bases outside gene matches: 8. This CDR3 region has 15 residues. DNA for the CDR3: TGTGCCAGCAGTTCAGGACAGGGAAGGACCGGGGAGCTGTTTTTT. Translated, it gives CASSSGQGRTGELFF.

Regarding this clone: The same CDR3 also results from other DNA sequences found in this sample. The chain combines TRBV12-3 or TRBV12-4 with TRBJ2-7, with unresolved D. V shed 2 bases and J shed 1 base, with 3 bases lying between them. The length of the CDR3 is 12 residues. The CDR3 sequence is CASSLRSYEQYF. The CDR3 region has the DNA TGTGCCAGCAGTTTACGGTCCTACGAGCAGTACTTC.

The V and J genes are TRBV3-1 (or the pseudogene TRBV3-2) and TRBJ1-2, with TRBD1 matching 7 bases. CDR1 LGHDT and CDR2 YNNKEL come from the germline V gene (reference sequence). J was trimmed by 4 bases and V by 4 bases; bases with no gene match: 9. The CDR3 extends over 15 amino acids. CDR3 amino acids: CASSRQDRRLYGYTF. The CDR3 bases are TGTGCCAGCAGCCGGCAGGACAGGCGACTCTATGGCTACACCTTC.

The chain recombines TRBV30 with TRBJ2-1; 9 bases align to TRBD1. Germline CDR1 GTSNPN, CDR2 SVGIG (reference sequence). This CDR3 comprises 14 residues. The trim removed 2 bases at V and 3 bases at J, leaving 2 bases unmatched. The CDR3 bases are TGTGCCTGGAGTATGGGACAGGGCTACAATGAGCAGTTCTTC. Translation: CAWSMGQGYNEQFF.

CDR3 loop: CASSPGQDFYGYTF. Written as DNA, the CDR3 is TGTGCCAGCTCACCCGGACAGGACTTCTATGGCTACACCTTC. This chain links TRBV18 with TRBJ1-2; TRBD1 matches at 7 bases. Germline assignment: CDR1 KGHSH and CDR2 LQKENI. This CDR3 spans 14 amino acids. The V gene end was trimmed by 3 bases and the J gene end by 4 bases; junction bases not matched to a gene: 5.

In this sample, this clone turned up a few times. The CDR3: CASSSGHLYGYTF. The CDR3 nucleotides read TGTGCCAGCAGCTCGGGACACCTCTATGGCTACACCTTC. The rearrangement joins TRBV7-2 to TRBJ1-2; TRBD1 might be the D (6 bases). This CDR3 is built from 13 residues. V lost 4 bases to trimming and J lost 4 bases, with 10 bases between them. Germline V CDR1 and CDR2: SGHTA, FQGNSA.

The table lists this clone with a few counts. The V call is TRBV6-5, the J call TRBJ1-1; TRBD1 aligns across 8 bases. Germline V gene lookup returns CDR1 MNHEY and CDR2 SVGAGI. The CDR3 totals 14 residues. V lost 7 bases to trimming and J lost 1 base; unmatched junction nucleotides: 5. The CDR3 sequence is CASTTGQGNTEAFF. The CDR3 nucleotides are TGTGCCAGCACCACAGGACAGGGGAACACTGAAGCTTTCTTT.

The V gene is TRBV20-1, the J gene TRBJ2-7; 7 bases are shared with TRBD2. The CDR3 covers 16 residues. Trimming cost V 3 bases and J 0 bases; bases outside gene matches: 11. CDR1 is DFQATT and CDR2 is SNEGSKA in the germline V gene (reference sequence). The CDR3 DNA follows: TGCAGTGCTAGTCGGCCCGGGCGGGGGAACTCCTACGAGCAGTACTTC. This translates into CSASRPGRGNSYEQYF.

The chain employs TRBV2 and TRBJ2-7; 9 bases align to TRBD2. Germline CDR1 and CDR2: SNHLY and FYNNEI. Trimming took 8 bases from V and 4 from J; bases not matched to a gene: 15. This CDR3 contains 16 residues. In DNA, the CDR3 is TGTGCCAGCCCTTCGGAGCACGGGACTAGCCGGTACGAGCAGTACTTC. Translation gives CASPSEHGTSRYEQYF.

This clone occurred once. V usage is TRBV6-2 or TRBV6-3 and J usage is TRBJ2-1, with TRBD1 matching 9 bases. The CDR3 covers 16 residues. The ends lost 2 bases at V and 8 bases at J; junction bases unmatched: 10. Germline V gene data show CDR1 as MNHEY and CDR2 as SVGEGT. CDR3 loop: CASSYAAGQGSDEQFF. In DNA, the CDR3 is TGTGCCAGCAGTTACGCAGCGGGACAGGGTTCGGATGAGCAGTTCTTC.

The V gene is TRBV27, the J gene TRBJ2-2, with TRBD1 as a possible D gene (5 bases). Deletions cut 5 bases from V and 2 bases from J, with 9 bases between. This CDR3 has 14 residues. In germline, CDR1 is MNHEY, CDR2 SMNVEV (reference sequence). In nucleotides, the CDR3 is TGTGCCAGCAGTGTGGGGCGCAACACCGGGGAGCTGTTTTTT. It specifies CASSVGRNTGELFF.

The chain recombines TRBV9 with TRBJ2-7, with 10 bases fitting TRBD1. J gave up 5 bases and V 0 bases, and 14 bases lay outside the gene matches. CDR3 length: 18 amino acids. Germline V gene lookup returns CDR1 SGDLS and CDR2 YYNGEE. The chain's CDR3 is CASSVVIGWGQGNHEQYF. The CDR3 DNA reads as TGTGCCAGCAGCGTAGTGATCGGCTGGGGACAGGGGAACCACGAGCAGTACTTC.

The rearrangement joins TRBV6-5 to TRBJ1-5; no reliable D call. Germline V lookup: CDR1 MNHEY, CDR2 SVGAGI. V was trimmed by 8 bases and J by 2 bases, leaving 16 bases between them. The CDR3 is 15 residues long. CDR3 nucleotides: TGTGCCAGCTTAACCGGGCTGCGGGGCAATCAGCCCCAGCATTTT. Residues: CASLTGLRGNQPQHF.

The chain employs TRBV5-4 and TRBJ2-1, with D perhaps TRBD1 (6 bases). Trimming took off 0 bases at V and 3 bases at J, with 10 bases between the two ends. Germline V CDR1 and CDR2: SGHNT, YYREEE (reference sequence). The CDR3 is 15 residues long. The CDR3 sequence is CASSLGQAIYNEQFF. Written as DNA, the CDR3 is TGTGCCAGCAGCTTGGGACAGGCCATCTACAATGAGCAGTTCTTC.

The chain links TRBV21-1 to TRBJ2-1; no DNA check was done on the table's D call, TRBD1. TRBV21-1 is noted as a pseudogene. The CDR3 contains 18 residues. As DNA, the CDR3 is TGTGCCAGCAGCAACCCTTCGGGACAAGGGAGCTCCTACAATGAGCAGTTCTTC. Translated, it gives CASSNPSGQGSSYNEQFF.

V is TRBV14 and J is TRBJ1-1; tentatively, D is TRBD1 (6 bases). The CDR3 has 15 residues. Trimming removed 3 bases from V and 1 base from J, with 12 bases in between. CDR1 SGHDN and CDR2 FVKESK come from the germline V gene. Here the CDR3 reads CASSQQGTGNTEAFF. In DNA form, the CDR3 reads TGTGCCAGCAGCCAGCAGGGGACCGGGAACACTGAAGCTTTCTTT.

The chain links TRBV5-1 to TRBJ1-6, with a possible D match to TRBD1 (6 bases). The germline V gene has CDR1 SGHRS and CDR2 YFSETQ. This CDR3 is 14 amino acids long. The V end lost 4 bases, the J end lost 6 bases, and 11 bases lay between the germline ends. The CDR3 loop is CASSLGQFNSPLHF. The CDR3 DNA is TGCGCCAGCAGCCTCGGACAGTTTAATTCACCCCTCCACTTT.

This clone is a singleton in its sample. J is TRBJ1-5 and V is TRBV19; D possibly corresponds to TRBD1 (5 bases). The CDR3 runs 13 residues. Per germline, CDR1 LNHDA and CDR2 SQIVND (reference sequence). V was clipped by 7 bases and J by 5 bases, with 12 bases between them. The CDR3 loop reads CASTGLSDQPQHF. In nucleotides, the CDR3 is TGTGCCAGTACAGGGCTTTCGGATCAGCCCCAGCATTTT.

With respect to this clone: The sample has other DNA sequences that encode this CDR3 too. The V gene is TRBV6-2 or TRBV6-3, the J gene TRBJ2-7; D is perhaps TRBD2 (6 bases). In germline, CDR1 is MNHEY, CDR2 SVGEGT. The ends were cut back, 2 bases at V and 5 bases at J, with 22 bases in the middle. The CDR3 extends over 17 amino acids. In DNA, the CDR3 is TGTGCCAGCAGTTACGGGGCTGGGCGGGGCGCCGGGGACGAGCAGTACTTC. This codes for CASSYGAGRGAGDEQYF.

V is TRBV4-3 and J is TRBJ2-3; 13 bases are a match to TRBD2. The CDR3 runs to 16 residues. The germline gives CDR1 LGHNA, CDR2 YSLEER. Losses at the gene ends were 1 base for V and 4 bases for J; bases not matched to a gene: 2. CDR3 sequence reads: CASSQATSGGADTQYF. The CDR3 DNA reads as TGCGCCAGCAGCCAAGCAACTAGCGGGGGGGCAGATACGCAGTATTTT.

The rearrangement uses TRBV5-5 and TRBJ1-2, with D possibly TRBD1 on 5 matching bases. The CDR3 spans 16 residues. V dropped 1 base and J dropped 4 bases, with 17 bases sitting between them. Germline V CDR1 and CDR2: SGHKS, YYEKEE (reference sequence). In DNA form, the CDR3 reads TGTGCCAGCAGCTTGTGCTGTCAGGGAAGATTCTATGGCTACACCTTC. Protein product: CASSLCCQGRFYGYTF.

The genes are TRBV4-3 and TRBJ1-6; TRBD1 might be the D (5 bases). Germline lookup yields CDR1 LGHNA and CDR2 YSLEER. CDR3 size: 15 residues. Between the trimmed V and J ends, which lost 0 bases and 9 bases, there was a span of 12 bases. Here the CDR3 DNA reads TGCGCCAGCAGCCAAGATCGGGTCGGGGGTTCACCCCTCCACTTT. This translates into CASSQDRVGGSPLHF.

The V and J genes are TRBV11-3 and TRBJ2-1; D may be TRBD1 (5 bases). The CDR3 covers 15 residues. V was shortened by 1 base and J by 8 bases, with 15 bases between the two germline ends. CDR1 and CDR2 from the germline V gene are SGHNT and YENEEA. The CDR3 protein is CASSLGNNQGDEQFF. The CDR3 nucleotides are TGTGCCAGCAGCTTAGGGAACAACCAAGGGGATGAGCAGTTCTTC.

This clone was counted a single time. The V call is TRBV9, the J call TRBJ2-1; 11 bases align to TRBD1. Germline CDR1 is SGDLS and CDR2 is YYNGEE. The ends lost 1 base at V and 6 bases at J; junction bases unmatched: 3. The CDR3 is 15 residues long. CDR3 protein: CASSVSGTGGNEQFF. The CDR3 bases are TGTGCCAGCAGCGTAAGTGGGACAGGGGGCAATGAGCAGTTCTTC.